A selection of T cell receptor beta chains follows, all from one sample in a study of cytomegalovirus exposure and HLA in healthy donors. Profiling relied on immunoSEQ multiplex PCR, and the TCRdb table lists in-frame clones only, not all of them. This sample has around 120,000 clones; around 60% occur once, and the top ten carry approximately 9.1%. Input material: PBMCs. These receptors were collected from a man aged 40-49 years in good health and CMV-seropositive. CDR3s include the opening cysteine and the closing phenylalanine or tryptophan. The D gene is left open where the match is weak. Size is stated for part of the rows, as once, few or many counts, or as a class when the clone is expanded.

>TRBD2|TRBJ2-5|TRBV7-9|-
CATPLADQETQYF
TGTGCCACCCCACTAGCGGACCAAGAGACCCAGTACTTC
>-|TRBJ1-1|TRBV11-2|few
CASSPAGMNTEAFF
TGTGCCAGCAGCCCCGCGGGGATGAACACTGAAGCTTTCTTT
>-|TRBJ2-3|TRBV9|once
CASSVGQASTDTQYF
TGTGCCAGCAGCGTAGGGCAGGCTAGCACAGATACGCAGTATTTT
>-|TRBJ2-7|TRBV6-5|-
CASSYVAGSTPYEQYF
TGTGCCAGCAGTTACGTAGCCGGCAGCACCCCCTACGAGCAGTACTTC
>TRBD1|TRBJ1-2|TRBV25-1|-
CASKQGGGGYIF
TGTGCCAGCAAACAGGGGGGAGGTGGCTACATCTTC
>-|TRBJ2-3|TRBV30|once
CAWSHPGGTDTQYF
TGTGCCTGGAGTCACCCAGGGGGCACAGATACGCAGTATTTT
>TRBD1|TRBJ2-7|TRBV6-5|-
CASSYSGQGYEQYF
TGTGCCAGCAGCTACTCGGGACAGGGGTACGAGCAGTACTTC
>-|TRBJ2-7|TRBV19|-
CASSTGTATYEQYF
TGTGCCAGTAGTACCGGGACTGCAACCTACGAGCAGTACTTC
>TRBD2|TRBJ2-1|TRBV5-6|-
CASSTRTSGYFNEQFF
TGTGCCAGCAGCACCCGGACTAGCGGGTACTTCAATGAGCAGTTCTTC
>TRBD2|TRBJ2-3|TRBV15|-
CATSRGLAGDHTDTQYF
TGTGCCACCAGCAGGGGACTAGCGGGGGACCACACAGATACGCAGTATTTT
>-|TRBJ2-6|TRBV30|-
CAWSITGANVLTF
TGTGCCTGGAGTATCACTGGGGCCAACGTCCTGACTTTC
>TRBD2|TRBJ2-3|TRBV7-8|-
CASRFSGGGADTQYF
TGTGCCAGCAGGTTTAGCGGGGGTGGCGCAGATACGCAGTATTTT
>TRBD2|TRBJ2-7|TRBV10-3|once
CAISVSLAGGSSYEQYF
TGTGCCATCAGTGTGTCACTAGCGGGGGGGAGCTCCTACGAGCAGTACTTC
>TRBD2|TRBJ2-7|TRBV9|-
CASSSQGLAGEYNEQYF
TGTGCCAGCAGCTCCCAGGGGCTAGCGGGAGAATACAACGAGCAGTACTTC
>-|TRBJ1-3|TRBV4-3|-
CASSPQATTHGNTIYF
TGCGCCAGCAGCCCTCAAGCGACTACCCATGGAAACACCATATATTTT
>-|TRBJ2-5|TRBV11-1|-
CASSQSGETQYF
TGTGCCAGCAGCCAAAGCGGGGAGACCCAGTACTTC
>-|TRBJ2-7|TRBV15|-
CATSRDRLGVYEQYF
TGTGCCACCAGCAGAGACCGACTCGGGGTCTACGAGCAGTACTTC
>-|TRBJ2-3|TRBV7-8|-
CASSLTSVADTQYF
TGTGCCAGCAGCTTAACTAGTGTAGCAGATACGCAGTATTTT
>-|TRBJ2-7|TRBV2|-
CASSEGGLLLEQYF
TGTGCCAGCAGTGAGGGGGGACTCCTCCTTGAGCAGTACTTC
>-|TRBJ2-7|TRBV5-4|-
CASSSGTTLYEQYF
TGTGCCAGCAGCTCCGGGACAACTCTTTACGAGCAGTACTTC
>-|TRBJ2-7|TRBV5-1|few
CASSSDPEVGEQYF
TGCGCCAGCAGCTCTGACCCGGAGGTGGGCGAGCAGTACTTC
>-|TRBJ1-2|TRBV2|-
CASREWTENYGYTF
TGTGCCAGCAGAGAGTGGACAGAGAACTATGGCTACACCTTC
>TRBD1|TRBJ2-5|TRBV7-3|-
CASSSQGAETQYF
TGTGCCAGCAGCTCACAGGGGGCTGAGACCCAGTACTTC
>TRBD2|TRBJ2-7|TRBV2|-
CASIRLAGASYEQYF
TGTGCCAGCATACGACTAGCGGGCGCCTCCTACGAGCAGTACTTC
>TRBD2|TRBJ2-1|TRBV7-9|-
CASSLGGLAYNEQFF
TGTGCCAGCAGCCTAGGGGGACTAGCTTACAATGAGCAGTTCTTC
>-|TRBJ2-1|TRBV2|-
CASSDFQGGDEQFF
TGTGCCAGCAGTGACTTCCAAGGGGGAGATGAGCAGTTCTTC
>-|TRBJ1-2|TRBV2|few
CASGLERSYGYTF
TGTGCCAGCGGACTGGAACGGAGCTATGGCTACACCTTC
>-|TRBJ2-3|TRBV29-1|-
CSVGTTLLDTQYF
TGCAGCGTTGGGACTACCCTCCTAGATACGCAGTATTTT
>TRBD2|TRBJ2-1|TRBV4-3|-
CASSQSPGGRAPNEQFF
TGCGCCAGCAGCCAATCCCCGGGCGGGAGGGCCCCCAATGAGCAGTTCTTC
>TRBD1|TRBJ2-1|TRBV5-1|-
CASSLTTGRATEQFF
TGCGCCAGCAGCTTGACGACAGGGAGAGCTACTGAGCAGTTCTTC
>-|TRBJ2-5|TRBV2|-
CASSYTQETQYF
TGTGCCAGCAGTTATACTCAAGAGACCCAGTACTTC
>-|TRBJ1-4|TRBV5-1|-
CASSRTETGFGKLFF
TGCGCCAGCAGCCGAACGGAAACAGGGTTTGGAAAACTGTTTTTT
>TRBD1|TRBJ2-1|TRBV18|few
CASSPMTGNNEQFF
TGTGCCAGCTCACCGATGACAGGGAACAATGAGCAGTTCTTC
>-|TRBJ2-1|TRBV18|-
CASSPDEQIKNNEQFF
TGTGCCAGCTCGCCCGACGAACAGATTAAAAACAATGAGCAGTTCTTC
>TRBD2|TRBJ2-5|TRBV5-1|-
CASSLGGSGGLETQYF
TGCGCCAGCAGCTTGGGTGGTAGCGGGGGGCTAGAGACCCAGTACTTC
>TRBD1|TRBJ2-7|TRBV18|few
CASSLRQGDEQYF
TGTGCCAGCTCACTACGTCAGGGGGACGAGCAGTACTTC
>-|TRBJ2-5|TRBV19|-
CASSATQETQYF
TGTGCCAGTAGTGCAACTCAAGAGACCCAGTACTTC
>TRBD2|TRBJ2-7|TRBV2|-
CASRQLAEQYF
TGTGCCAGCAGACAACTAGCGGAGCAGTACTTC
>-|TRBJ2-7|TRBV7-9|-
CASSFYGIHEQYF
TGTGCCAGCAGCTTCTACGGGATCCACGAGCAGTACTTC
>TRBD1|TRBJ1-6|TRBV27|-
CASSRTGRSPLHF
TGTGCCAGCAGTCGGACAGGGCGTTCACCCCTCCACTTT
>TRBD1|TRBJ2-2|TRBV2|few
CASSGQGVEAGELFF
TGTGCCAGCAGTGGTCAGGGGGTGGAGGCCGGGGAGCTGTTTTTT
>-|TRBJ2-2|TRBV19|-
CASSDTVNTGELFF
TGTGCCAGTAGTGATACAGTGAACACCGGGGAGCTGTTTTTT
>-|TRBJ2-3|TRBV5-6|-
CASSLLAGSNTDTQYF
TGTGCCAGCAGCTTGCTTGCGGGATCTAACACAGATACGCAGTATTTT
>TRBD1|TRBJ2-7|TRBV6-1|few
CASIPGQPIYEQYF
TGTGCCAGCATTCCGGGACAGCCCATTTACGAGCAGTACTTC
>TRBD1|TRBJ1-2|TRBV6-5|-
CASSEWDSGGYTF
TGTGCCAGCAGTGAATGGGACAGTGGTGGCTACACCTTC
>TRBD2|TRBJ2-5|TRBV5-6|-
CASSLITSEGSETQYF
TGTGCCAGCAGCTTGATAACTAGCGAGGGGTCAGAGACCCAGTACTTC
>-|TRBJ2-1|TRBV7-3|once
CASSPATWREQFF
TGTGCCAGCAGCCCTGCAACATGGCGGGAGCAGTTCTTC
>-|TRBJ1-5|TRBV9|-
CASSASPHLNQPQHF
TGTGCCAGCAGCGCTAGCCCCCATCTCAATCAGCCCCAGCATTTT
>TRBD1|TRBJ2-1|TRBV5-1|-
CASRRGGTRHNEQFF
TGCGCCAGCAGGAGAGGGGGCACCCGTCACAATGAGCAGTTCTTC
>-|TRBJ2-1|TRBV2|-
CASSESYNEQFF
TGTGCCAGCAGTGAATCTTACAATGAGCAGTTCTTC
>-|TRBJ1-3|TRBV13|-
CASSPRRTAGNTIYF
TGTGCCAGCAGCCCCAGGAGGACAGCTGGAAACACCATATATTTT
>TRBD1|TRBJ1-2|TRBV11-1|-
CASAIQGANYGYTF
TGTGCCAGCGCAATACAGGGGGCGAACTATGGCTACACCTTC
>-|TRBJ2-1|TRBV7-7|-
CASSTSGYNEQFF
TGTGCTAGCAGCACCTCGGGCTACAATGAGCAGTTCTTC
>TRBD1|TRBJ1-2|TRBV11-2|-
CASSLAGGNYGYTF
TGTGCCAGCAGCTTGGCAGGGGGTAACTATGGCTACACCTTC
>-|TRBJ2-6|TRBV30|-
CAWRQAGANVLTF
TGTGCCTGGAGGCAGGCTGGGGCCAACGTCCTGACTTTC
>-|TRBJ1-2|TRBV25-1|few
CASSEPGSGHRNGYTF
TGTGCCAGCAGTGAACCGGGCTCGGGACACAGGAATGGCTACACCTTC
>TRBD2|TRBJ2-1|TRBV2|-
CASRGSGGAYNEQFF
TGTGCCAGCAGGGGTAGCGGGGGCGCCTACAATGAGCAGTTCTTC
>-|TRBJ2-1|TRBV5-1|-
CASSLTVEQFF
TGCGCCAGCAGCTTGACGGTTGAGCAGTTCTTC
>-|TRBJ1-1|TRBV6-1|-
CASSEPGRGTGEAFF
TGTGCCAGCAGTGAACCGGGGAGGGGAACAGGAGAAGCTTTCTTT